This note documents a single T cell receptor beta chain sequence. Participants came from some 23 US areas, aged about 18 to 89 years. Participants were placed into cohorts based on the clinical history they reported. Among Cohort 3 donors, those recovered had two negative PCRs, clearance, or symptom resolution. This record comes from a study of blood T cell repertoires in COVID-19. The data were produced by immunoSEQ multiplex PCR, yet TCRdb's version contains in-frame clones alone and is incomplete. There are about 260,000 clones in the sample; 88% occur only once, and 3% lies in the top ten. The CDR3 loop spans 14 amino acids. Germline loops: CDR1 KGHSH, CDR2 LQKENI. V was cut by 4 bases and J by 6 bases, with 15 bases left in between.

What was sequenced was PBMCs or T cells enriched from blood (not recorded which). This TCR was sampled from a woman aged 50 to 60 who had recovered from COVID-19. V and J are TRBV18 and TRBJ1-2; a possible D gene is TRBD1 (5 bases). In nucleotides, the CDR3 is TGTGCCAGCTCACTAGGAACAGGTGGCGATGGCTACACCTTC. The encoded protein is CASSLGTGGDGYTF.